Included here is one T cell receptor beta chain sequence, with context. The repertoire was sequenced with immunoSEQ multiplex PCR; TCRdb's copy has only in-frame clones and lacks some. There are 3,000 to 4,000 clones in the sample; about 80% occur only once, and under 4% lies in the top ten. The V and J ends lost 7 bases and 3 bases respectively, with 19 bases between them. The CDR3 length is 15 residues. Germline assignment: CDR1 MDHEN and CDR2 SYDVKM. These data belong to a study of chemoradiotherapy in HPV16-positive cancers. This sequence joins TRBV28 and TRBJ2-7, with D perhaps matching TRBD2 (7 bases). The sequence derives from a human donor with HPV-associated anogenital cancer. Sequencing was performed on tumor tissue, taken from a patient who underwent chemoradiotherapy. CDR3 in amino acids: CASTVRGHPGYEQYF. DNA for the CDR3: TGTGCCAGCACCGTGCGGGGGCATCCGGGCTACGAGCAGTACTTC.